Listed here is a single T cell receptor beta chain. This record comes from a study of blood T cell repertoires in COVID-19. Clones were sequenced by immunoSEQ multiplex PCR, and TCRdb holds only the in-frame ones, with some missing. This sample has some 250,000 clones, with 65% to 85% found just once. Deletions cut 3 bases from V and 6 bases from J, with 12 bases between. This CDR3 is built from 14 residues. Per germline, CDR1 MNHNS and CDR2 SASEGT. This TCR was sampled from a man aged 45 to 65 with active or convalescent COVID-19. The sequenced sample was peripheral blood. This sequence joins TRBV6-1 and TRBJ1-5, with D uncertain. The CDR3 here is CASSEGRAFQPQHF. The CDR3 bases are TGTGCCAGCAGTGAGGGGAGGGCCTTTCAGCCCCAGCATTTT.